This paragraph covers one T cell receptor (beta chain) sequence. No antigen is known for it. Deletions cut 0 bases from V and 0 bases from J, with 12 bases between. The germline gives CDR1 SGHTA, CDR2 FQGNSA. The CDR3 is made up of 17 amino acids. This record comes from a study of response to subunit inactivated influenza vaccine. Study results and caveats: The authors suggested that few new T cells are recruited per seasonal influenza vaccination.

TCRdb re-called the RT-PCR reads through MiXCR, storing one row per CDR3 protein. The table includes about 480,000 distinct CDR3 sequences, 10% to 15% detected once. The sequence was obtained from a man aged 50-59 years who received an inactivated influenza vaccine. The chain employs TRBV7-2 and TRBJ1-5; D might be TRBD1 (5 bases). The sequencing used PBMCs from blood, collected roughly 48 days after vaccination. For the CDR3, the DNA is TGTGCCAGCAGCTTAGCGGGACGGCTCTATAGCAATCAGCCCCAGCATTTT. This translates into CASSLAGRLYSNQPQHF.